This TCR beta chain was retrieved from a study of blood T cell repertoires in COVID-19. Study overall: COVID-19 samples, acute and convalescent, were from the United States, Italy and Spain.

With 7 bases clipped from V and 4 bases from J, the junction kept 10 bases outside the gene matches. The CDR3 has 16 amino acids. The V gene's germline CDR1 is MGHRA and CDR2 YSYEKL. Enrollment of patients from Seattle took place during active infection, with longitudinal follow-up. Authors' data handling: For nucleated cells, counts were estimated from reference gene primer amplification. This table comes from immunoSEQ multiplex PCR, and its TCRdb copy is limited to in-frame clones, with some not included. V and J calls and clone size follow that table, whereas D and trimming were derived from the DNA. The data show roughly 320,000 clones, roughly 89% seen once.

The sequencing input was peripheral blood. The rearrangement links TRBV4-1 to TRBJ2-2; TRBD1 matches 9 bases. The sequence was obtained from a woman aged 25 to 45 with COVID-19, enrolled during active disease. The chain's CDR3 is CASKPGQGSITGELFF. CDR3 nucleotide sequence: TGCGCCAGCAAGCCGGGACAGGGTAGTATCACCGGGGAGCTGTTTTTT.